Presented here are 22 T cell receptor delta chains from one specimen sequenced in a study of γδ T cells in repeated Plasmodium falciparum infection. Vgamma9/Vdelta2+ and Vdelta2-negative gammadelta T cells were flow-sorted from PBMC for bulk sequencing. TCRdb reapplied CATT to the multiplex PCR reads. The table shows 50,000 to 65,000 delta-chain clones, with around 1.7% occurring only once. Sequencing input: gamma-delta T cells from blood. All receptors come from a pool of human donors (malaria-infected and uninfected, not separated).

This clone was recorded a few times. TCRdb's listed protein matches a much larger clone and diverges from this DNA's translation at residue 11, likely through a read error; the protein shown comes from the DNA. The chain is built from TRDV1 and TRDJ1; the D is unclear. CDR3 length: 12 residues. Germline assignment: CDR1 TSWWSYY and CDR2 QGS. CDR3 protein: CALGVGADKLTF. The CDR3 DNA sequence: TGTGCTCTGGGAGTCGGTGCCGATAAACTCACCTTT.

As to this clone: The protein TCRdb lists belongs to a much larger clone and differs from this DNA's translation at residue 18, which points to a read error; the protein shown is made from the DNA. The CDR3 protein is CALGELRLFWMGDTFGKPIF. The DNA for the CDR3 is TGTGCTCTTGGGGAACTTCGCCTGTTCTGGATGGGGGATACGTTCGGTAAACCCATCTTT. J gene calling gave no result, while the V gene is TRDV1; the D call of TRDD3 is as the table states it, not checked on the DNA. Germline V gene data show CDR1 as TSWWSYY and CDR2 as QGS. The CDR3 has 20 residues.

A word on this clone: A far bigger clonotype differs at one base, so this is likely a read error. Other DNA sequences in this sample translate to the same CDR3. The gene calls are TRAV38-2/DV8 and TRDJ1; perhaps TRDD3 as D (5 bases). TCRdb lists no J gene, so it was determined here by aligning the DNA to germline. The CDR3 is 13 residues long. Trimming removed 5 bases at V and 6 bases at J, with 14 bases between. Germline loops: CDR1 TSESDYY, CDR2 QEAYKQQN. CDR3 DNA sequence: TGTGCTTATAGTCGAGGCCCGGGATATAAACTCATCTTT. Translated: CAYSRGPGYKLIF.

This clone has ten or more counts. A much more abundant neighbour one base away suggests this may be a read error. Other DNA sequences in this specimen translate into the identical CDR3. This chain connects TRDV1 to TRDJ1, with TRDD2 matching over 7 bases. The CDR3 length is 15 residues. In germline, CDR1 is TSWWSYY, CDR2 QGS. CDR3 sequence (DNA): TGCGCTCTTGGGGAAACGGTTTCCTACGGGGTTAAACTCATCTTT. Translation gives CALGETVSYGVKLIF.

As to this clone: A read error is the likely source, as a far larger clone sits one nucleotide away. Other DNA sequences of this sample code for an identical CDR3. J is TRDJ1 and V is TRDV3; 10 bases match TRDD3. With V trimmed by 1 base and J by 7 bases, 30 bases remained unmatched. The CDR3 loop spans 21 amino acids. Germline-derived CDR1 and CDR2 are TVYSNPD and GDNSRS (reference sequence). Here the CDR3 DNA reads TGTGCCTTTATGGCCCTACGATATACTGGGGGATCACCCTCTCGAACCTCTAAACTCATCTTT. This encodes CAFMALRYTGGSPSRTSKLIF.

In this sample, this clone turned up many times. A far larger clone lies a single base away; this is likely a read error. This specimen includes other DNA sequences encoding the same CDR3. CDR3 nucleotides: TGTGCTCTTGGGGAATTTGTAAAACATTTATTTAGGTACACCGATAAGCTCATCTTT. Translated: CALGEFVKHLFRYTDKLIF. The rearrangement joins TRDV1 to TRDJ1; D is unresolved. CDR3 length: 19 amino acids. Germline V gene data show CDR1 as TSWWSYY and CDR2 as QGS.

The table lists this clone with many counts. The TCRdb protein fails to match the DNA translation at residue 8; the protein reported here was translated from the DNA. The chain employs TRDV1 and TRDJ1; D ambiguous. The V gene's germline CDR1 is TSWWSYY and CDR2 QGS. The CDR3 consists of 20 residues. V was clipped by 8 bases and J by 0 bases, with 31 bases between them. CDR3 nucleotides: TGTGCTCTTAGCCCCTTGTCCTGTGGGTCCCCCGGTTGGTACACCGATAAACTCATCTTT. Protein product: CALSPLSCGSPGWYTDKLIF.

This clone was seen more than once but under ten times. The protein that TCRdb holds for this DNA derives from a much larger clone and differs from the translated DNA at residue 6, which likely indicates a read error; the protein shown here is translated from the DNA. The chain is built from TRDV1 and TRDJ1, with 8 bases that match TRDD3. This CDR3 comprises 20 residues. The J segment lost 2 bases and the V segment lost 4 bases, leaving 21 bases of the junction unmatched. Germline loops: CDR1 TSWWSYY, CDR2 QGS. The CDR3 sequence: CALGVVTYFTGGLRTDKLIF. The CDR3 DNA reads TGTGCTCTTGGGGTCGTGACCTACTTTACTGGGGGGCTAAGGACCGATAAACTCATCTTT.

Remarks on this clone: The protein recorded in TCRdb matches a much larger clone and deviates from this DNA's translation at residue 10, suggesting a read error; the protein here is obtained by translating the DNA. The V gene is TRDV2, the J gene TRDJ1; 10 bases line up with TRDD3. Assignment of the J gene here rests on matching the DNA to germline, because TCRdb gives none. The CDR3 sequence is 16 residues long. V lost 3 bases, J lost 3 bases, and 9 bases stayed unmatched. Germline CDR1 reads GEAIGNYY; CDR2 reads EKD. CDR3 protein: CACDSITGGWSDKLIF. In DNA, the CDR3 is TGTGCCTGTGACTCAATTACTGGGGGATGGTCCGATAAACTCATCTTT.

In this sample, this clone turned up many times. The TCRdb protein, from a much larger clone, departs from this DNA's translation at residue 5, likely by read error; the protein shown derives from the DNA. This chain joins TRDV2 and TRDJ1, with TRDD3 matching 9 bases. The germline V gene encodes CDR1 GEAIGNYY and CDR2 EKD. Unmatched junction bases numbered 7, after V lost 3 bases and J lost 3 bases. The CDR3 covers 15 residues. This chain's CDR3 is CACDPLGDRADKLIF. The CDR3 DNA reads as TGTGCCTGTGACCCCCTGGGGGATCGGGCCGATAAACTCATCTTT.

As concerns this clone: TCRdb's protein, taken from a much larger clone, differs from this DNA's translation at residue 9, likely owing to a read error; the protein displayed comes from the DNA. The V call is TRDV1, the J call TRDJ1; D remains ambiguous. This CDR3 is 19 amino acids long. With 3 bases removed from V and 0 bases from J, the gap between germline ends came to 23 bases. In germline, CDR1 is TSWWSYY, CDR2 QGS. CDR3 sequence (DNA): TGTGCTCTTGGGGAGCATGAAACTGCCACAACACCTTACACCGATAAACTCATCTTT. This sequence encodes CALGEHETATTPYTDKLIF.

The CDR3, as DNA: TGTGCTCTTGGGGAAGATAACCTACCCTATCTACTGGGGTCCCGCCAGCGGACCGATAAACTCATCTTT. It encodes CALGEDNLPYLLGSRQRTDKLIF. The chain uses TRDV1 and TRDJ1, with 7 nucleotides matching TRDD3. The J gene, not given by TCRdb, was assigned here from a germline match of the nucleotide sequence. Germline values: CDR1 TSWWSYY, CDR2 QGS. V was clipped by 2 bases and J by 2 bases; unmatched bases: 29. This CDR3 has 23 amino acids.

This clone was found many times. The CDR3 DNA follows: TGTGCTCTTGGGGGTGTCGACCAGGGGACGATGGCCAGACCCCTGATCTTT. Its protein is CALGGVDQGTMARPLIF. The chain recombines TRDV1 with TRDJ4, with D tentatively TRDD3 (5 bases). V lost 4 bases, J lost 0 bases, and 21 bases lay in between. From germline, CDR1 is TSWWSYY and CDR2 QGS. This CDR3 has 17 amino acids.

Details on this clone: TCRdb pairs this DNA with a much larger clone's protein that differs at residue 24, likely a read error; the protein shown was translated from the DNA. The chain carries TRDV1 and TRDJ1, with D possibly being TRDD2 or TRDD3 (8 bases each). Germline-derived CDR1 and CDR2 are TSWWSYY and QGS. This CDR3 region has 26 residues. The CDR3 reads CALGDTTSGSHFLRFKLGVSTDKPIF. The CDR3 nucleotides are TGTGCTCTTGGGGATACTACTTCGGGGAGCCACTTCCTACGTTTTAAACTGGGGGTCTCCACCGATAAACCCATCTTT.

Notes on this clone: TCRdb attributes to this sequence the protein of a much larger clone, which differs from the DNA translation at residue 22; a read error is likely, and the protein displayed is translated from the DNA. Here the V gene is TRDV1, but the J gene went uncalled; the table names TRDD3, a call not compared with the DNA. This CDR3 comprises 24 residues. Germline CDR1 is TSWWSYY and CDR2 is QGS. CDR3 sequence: CALGSDSLHAFNTGGWGYNDKPIF. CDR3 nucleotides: TGTGCTCTTGGGTCAGATTCCCTCCACGCTTTCAATACTGGGGGATGGGGTTACAACGATAAACCCATCTTT.

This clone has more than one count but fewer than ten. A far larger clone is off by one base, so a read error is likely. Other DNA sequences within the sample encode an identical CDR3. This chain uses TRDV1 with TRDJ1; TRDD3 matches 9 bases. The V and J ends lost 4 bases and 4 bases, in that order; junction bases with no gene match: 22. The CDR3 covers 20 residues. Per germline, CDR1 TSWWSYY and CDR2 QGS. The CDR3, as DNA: TGTGCTCTTGGGGTGGGGCTACGGTTCGTACTGGGGGACCCGATCGATAAACTCATCTTT. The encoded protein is CALGVGLRFVLGDPIDKLIF.

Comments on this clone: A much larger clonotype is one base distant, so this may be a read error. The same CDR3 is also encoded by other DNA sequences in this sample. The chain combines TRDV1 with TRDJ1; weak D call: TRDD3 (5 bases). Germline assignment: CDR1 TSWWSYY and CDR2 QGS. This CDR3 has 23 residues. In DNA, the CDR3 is TGTGCCCTTGGGGAACGCCGGATCTACGTTCAGAGGGGTTGTGGATCTTACACCGATAAACTCATCTTT. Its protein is CALGERRIYVQRGCGSYTDKLIF.

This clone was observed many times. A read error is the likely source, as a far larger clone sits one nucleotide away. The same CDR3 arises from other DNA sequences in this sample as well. The CDR3 DNA follows: TGTGCTCTTGGGCCGCGTCTGCCGAAAAATCTGAGGGCCGACAAACTCATCTTT. Its protein product is CALGPRLPKNLRADKLIF. This sequence joins TRDV1 and TRDJ1; D gene uncertain. The J gene was missing in TCRdb and was found by matching the end of the DNA to germline. Germline lookup yields CDR1 TSWWSYY and CDR2 QGS. CDR3 length: 18 residues.

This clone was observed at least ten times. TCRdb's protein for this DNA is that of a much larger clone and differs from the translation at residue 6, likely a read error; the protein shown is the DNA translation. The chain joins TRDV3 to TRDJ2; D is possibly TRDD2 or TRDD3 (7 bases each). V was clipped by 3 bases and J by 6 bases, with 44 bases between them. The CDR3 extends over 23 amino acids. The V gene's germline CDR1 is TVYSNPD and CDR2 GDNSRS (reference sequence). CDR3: CAFRLVNLRGIGHSFLLAAQLFF. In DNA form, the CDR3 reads TGTGCCTTCCGACTAGTCAATTTGAGGGGGATTGGCCACTCCTTCCTCCTGGCAGCACAACTCTTCTTT.

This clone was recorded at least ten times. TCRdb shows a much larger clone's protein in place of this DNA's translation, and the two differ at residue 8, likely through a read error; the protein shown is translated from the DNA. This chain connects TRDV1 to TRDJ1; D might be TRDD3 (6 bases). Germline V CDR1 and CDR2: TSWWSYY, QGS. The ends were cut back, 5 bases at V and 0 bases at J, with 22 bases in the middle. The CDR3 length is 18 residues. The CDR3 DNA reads TGTGCTCTTGGGACCCACCTGTGGGATAAGTATAACACCGATAAACTCATCTTT. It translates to CALGTHLWDKYNTDKLIF.

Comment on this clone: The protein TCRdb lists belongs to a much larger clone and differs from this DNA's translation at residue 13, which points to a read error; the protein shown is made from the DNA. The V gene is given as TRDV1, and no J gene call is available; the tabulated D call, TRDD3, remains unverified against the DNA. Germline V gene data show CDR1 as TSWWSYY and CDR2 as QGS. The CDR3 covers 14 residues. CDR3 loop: CALGELELGDELTF. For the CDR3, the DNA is TGTGCTCTTGGGGAACTTGAGCTGGGGGATGAACTCACCTTT.

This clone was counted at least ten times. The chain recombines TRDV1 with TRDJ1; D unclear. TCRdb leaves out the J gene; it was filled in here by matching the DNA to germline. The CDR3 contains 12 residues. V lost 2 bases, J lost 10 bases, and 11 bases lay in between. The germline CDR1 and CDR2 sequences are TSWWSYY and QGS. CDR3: CALGESTGLLIF. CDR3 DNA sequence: TGTGCTCTTGGGGAAAGTACCGGTTTACTCATCTTT.